Included here is one TCR beta chain sequence, with context. Profiling relied on immunoSEQ multiplex PCR, and the TCRdb table lists in-frame clones only, not all of them. The sample carries tens of thousands of clones, around four fifths recorded once. These data are taken from a study of PD-L1 blockade in urothelial cancer. This CDR3 has 16 amino acids. Specified time point: pretreatment peripheral blood. The V and J genes are TRBV21-1 and TRBJ2-7; the D call of TRBD2 is as the table states it, not checked on the DNA. TRBV21-1 is labeled a pseudogene. This material consisted of PBMCs, taken around atezolizumab (anti-PD-L1) treatment. The source of this sequence is a man in his forties with urothelial cancer. The CDR3 region has the DNA TGTGCCAGCAGCGGGGGGCGGGAGACGATTTTGTACGAGCAGTACTTC. Translation gives CASSGGRETILYEQYF.